Following are 6 T cell receptor beta chains from one sample sequenced in a study of CD8 T cells in ankylosing spondylitis. These TCRs are of unknown antigen specificity. Regarding the study as a whole: In ankylosing spondylitis blood, a motif of eight highly homologous TCR beta variants appeared characteristic.

TCRdb itself ran the 5' RACE reads through MiXCR, one entry per CDR3 protein. Of around 890,000 distinct CDR3 sequences in the sample, about 10% are singletons; the top ten hold 0.51%. Sequencing input: blood, either unsorted or a sorted T cell fraction (not recorded which). These receptors all stem from a male donor with ankylosing spondylitis.

This clonotype showed up just a few times. The rearrangement joins TRBV7-9 to TRBJ2-7, with 10 positions matching TRBD1. CDR1 is SEHNR and CDR2 is FQNEAQ in the germline V gene (reference sequence). The junction had 5 bases not matched to a gene; V was cut back by 3 bases and J by 6 bases. The CDR3 has 14 amino acids. The CDR3 DNA reads as TGTGCCAGCAGCTTCCGGGACAGGGGCATCGAGCAGTACTTC. Translating it yields CASSFRDRGIEQYF.

This clonotype was observed a handful of times. V gene TRBV12-3 or TRBV12-4 combines with J gene TRBJ2-1; 10 bases are shared with TRBD2. The CDR3 is 18 residues long. The junction had 12 bases not matched to a gene; V was cut back by 6 bases and J by 1 base. The CDR3 bases are TGTGCCAGCAGCCATCGGACTAGCGGCGTTGGTTCCTACAATGAGCAGTTCTTC. It translates to CASSHRTSGVGSYNEQFF.

The chain employs TRBV10-3 and TRBJ2-7; tentatively, D is TRBD2 (6 bases). This CDR3 region has 15 residues. Germline-derived CDR1 and CDR2 are ENHRY and SYGVKD. Trimming pared 1 base from V and 6 bases from J, leaving 16 bases between. The CDR3 DNA reads as TGTGCCATCAGTGAGTTGGCTAGCGAGTATTCCGAGCAGTACTTC. Encoded protein: CAISELASEYSEQYF.

This clonotype was seen ten or more times. V and J are TRBV29-1 and TRBJ2-1; TRBD1 is a possible D gene (7 bases). The CDR3 extends over 11 amino acids. Per the germline V gene, CDR1 is SQVTM and CDR2 is ANQGSEA. V shed 6 bases and J shed 9 bases, with 12 bases lying between them. The CDR3 sequence is CSVGGQFEQFF. The CDR3 DNA is TGCAGCGTGGGGGGACAGTTTGAGCAGTTCTTC.

The rearrangement links TRBV6-5 to TRBJ1-2; 11 bases agree with TRBD1. Germline CDR1 reads MNHEY; CDR2 reads SVGAGI. This CDR3 comprises 15 residues. V shed 4 bases and J 2 bases; nucleotides not matched to a gene: 3. Written as DNA, the CDR3 is TGTGCCAGCAGTTCGGACAGGGGGCCGAACTATGGCTACACCTTC. It codes for CASSSDRGPNYGYTF.

The V and J genes are TRBV5-5 and TRBJ2-7; 11 bases are shared with TRBD2. There are 17 residues in the CDR3. Unmatched junction bases numbered 9, after V lost 0 bases and J lost 4 bases. CDR1 is SGHKS, CDR2 YYEKEE, per germline (reference sequence). The CDR3 is CASSLELAGAMIYEQYF. CDR3 nucleotides: TGTGCCAGCAGCTTGGAACTAGCGGGAGCCATGATATACGAGCAGTACTTC.